The source of this TCR beta chain is a study of blood T cell repertoires in COVID-19. This table comes from immunoSEQ multiplex PCR, and its TCRdb copy is limited to in-frame clones, with some not included. The data show about 89,000 clones, with 72% seen just once and roughly 14% held by the top ten. CDR1 SQVTM and CDR2 ANQGSEA come from the germline V gene. Unmatched junction bases numbered 6, after V lost 1 base and J lost 0 bases. The CDR3 contains 16 residues. This receptor was identified in a woman aged 80 or older with acute or convalescent COVID-19. Sequencing was done on a sample of peripheral blood. The J gene is TRBJ2-1, the V gene TRBV29-1, with TRBD1 matching 7 bases. DNA of the CDR3: TGCAGCGTTGAAGCCCCGGACAGGAGCTCCTACAATGAGCAGTTCTTC. It specifies CSVEAPDRSSYNEQFF.